The clone carrying this T cell receptor (beta chain) came up once. Its antigen is not identified. The sample belongs to a study of Ad26.COV2.S vaccination and SARS-CoV-2 variants. Study-wide results and caveats: Vaccinees reportedly had broad spike-specific CD8+ and CD4+ T cell responses.

Treatment specified: some 20 received Ad26.COV2.S at low or high dose, single or two shots; roughly 5 received placebo; per-sample allocation not given. Day 63 after the first vaccine or placebo injection was the time point for sampling. Assay: immunoSEQ multiplex PCR; the TCRdb copy retains only in-frame clones and omits some. The table lists a few hundred thousand clones, roughly 90% of them singletons. The TCR originated in a person aged 18-65 years who received the Ad26.COV2.S COVID-19 vaccine or a placebo. The sequencing used peripheral blood, collected in a trial of Ad26.COV2.S vaccine versus placebo.

The CDR3 DNA follows: TGTGCCAGCAGACCCGGGACAGCGACAGATACGCAGTATTTT. Residues: CASRPGTATDTQYF. This chain uses TRBV5-8 with TRBJ2-3, with 7 bases that match TRBD1. Trimming at V came to 5 bases and at J to 3 bases, leaving 6 bases not matched to a gene. CDR3 length equals 14 residues. Germline V gives CDR1 SGHTS, CDR2 YDEGEE.